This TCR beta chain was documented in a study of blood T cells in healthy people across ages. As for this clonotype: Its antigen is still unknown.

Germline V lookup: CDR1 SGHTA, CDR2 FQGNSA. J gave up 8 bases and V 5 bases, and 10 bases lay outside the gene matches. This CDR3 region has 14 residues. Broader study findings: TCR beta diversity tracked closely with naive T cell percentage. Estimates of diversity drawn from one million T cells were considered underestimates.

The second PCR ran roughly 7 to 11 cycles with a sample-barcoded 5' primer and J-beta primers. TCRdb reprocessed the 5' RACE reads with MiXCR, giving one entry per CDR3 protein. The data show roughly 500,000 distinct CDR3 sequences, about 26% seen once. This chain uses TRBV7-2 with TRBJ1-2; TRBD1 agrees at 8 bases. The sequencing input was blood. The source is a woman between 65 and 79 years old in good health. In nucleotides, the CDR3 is TGTGCCAGCAGCGGAGTGGGGGACAGGAGGGGCTACACCTTC. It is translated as CASSGVGDRRGYTF.